This T cell receptor (beta chain) was found in a study of cytomegalovirus exposure and HLA in healthy donors. Researchers ran the PCR with 60 Vbeta and 13 Jbeta primers. TCRdb's table, derived via immunoSEQ multiplex PCR, lists solely in-frame clones and lacks some. The data show 150,000 or so clones, with around 80% seen just once and approximately 15% held by the top ten. The receptor was derived from a woman aged 40 to 50 in good health and CMV-seronegative. The specimen sequenced was PBMCs.

The CDR3 DNA reads TGCGCCAGCAGCTTTACTAGCGGGGGGGGAGGGCCCGAGACCCAGTACTTC. This translates into CASSFTSGGGGPETQYF. The rearrangement joins TRBV5-1 to TRBJ2-5, with 13 bases fitting TRBD2. The V and J ends lost 2 bases and 5 bases, in that order; junction bases with no gene match: 9. In germline, CDR1 is SGHRS, CDR2 YFSETQ. The CDR3 sequence is 17 residues long.